Following are 18 T cell receptor beta chains from one sample sequenced in a study of T-cell reconstitution after alpha-beta-depleted transplantation in children. Unique molecular identifiers were built into the TCRbeta library. TCRdb processed the PCR reads anew with MiXCR; each CDR3 protein has one entry. The sample records approximately 400,000 distinct CDR3 sequences, 11% being singletons. The material was PBMCs from the stem cell graft donor, obtained from the stem cell graft. These receptors all stem from a human donor who donated a stem cell graft to a child with acute myeloid leukemia.

In this sample, this clonotype turned up a few times. This chain links TRBV27 with TRBJ2-7, with 12 bases aligning to TRBD2. With 4 bases clipped from V and 3 bases from J, the junction kept 7 bases outside the gene matches. The CDR3 has 16 residues. The germline V gene has CDR1 MNHEY and CDR2 SMNVEV (reference sequence). CDR3 sequence: CASSSPSTSGSYEQYF. Here the CDR3 DNA reads TGTGCCAGCAGTTCCCCCTCGACTAGCGGGAGCTACGAGCAGTACTTC.

V and J are TRBV29-1 and TRBJ1-2, with TRBD1 identical over 8 bases. Germline CDR1 is SQVTM and CDR2 is ANQGSEA. J was trimmed by 3 bases and V by 5 bases; bases with no gene match: 8. The CDR3 totals 14 residues. CDR3 region: CSVLDRERDYGYTF. For the CDR3, the DNA is TGCAGCGTTTTGGACAGGGAAAGGGACTATGGCTACACCTTC.

The sample holds many counts of this clonotype. J is TRBJ2-2 and V is TRBV9, with D perhaps given as TRBD1 or TRBD2 (5 bases each). The CDR3 length is 15 residues. CDR1 SGDLS and CDR2 YYNGEE come from the germline V gene. V was clipped by 0 bases and J by 7 bases, with 13 bases between them. CDR3 in DNA: TGTGCCAGCAGCGTAGAGGCAGGGAGTGACGGGGAGCTGTTTTTT. Amino acid sequence: CASSVEAGSDGELFF.

By sample share, this clonotype is medium-sized. The chain has TRBV29-1 and TRBJ2-3, with a weak D call TRBD1 (7 bases). CDR1 is SQVTM and CDR2 is ANQGSEA in the germline V gene. This CDR3 is 14 amino acids long. V gave up 4 bases and J gave up 3 bases, with 14 bases separating them. CDR3: CSVGGTVRTDTQYF. The CDR3 DNA reads as TGCAGCGTTGGCGGGACAGTAAGAACAGATACGCAGTATTTT.

The table lists this clonotype with many counts. The chain joins TRBV28 to TRBJ2-7, with 8 bases lining up with TRBD2. The CDR3 is 17 residues long. Germline values: CDR1 MDHEN, CDR2 SYDVKM. V shed 6 bases and J 0 bases; nucleotides not matched to a gene: 13. Here the CDR3 DNA reads TGTGCCAGCAGCCCCCCGGGAGGGACCTTAAGCTCCTACGAGCAGTACGTC. Residues: CASSPPGGTLSSYEQYV.

This clonotype showed up many times. The chain uses TRBV5-1 and TRBJ2-3; D is ambiguous. This CDR3 contains 13 residues. CDR1 is SGHRS and CDR2 is YFSETQ in the germline V gene. Trimming cost V 4 bases and J 5 bases, with 11 bases left between them. This CDR3 is CASSADPEDTQYF. The CDR3 DNA sequence: TGCGCCAGCAGCGCGGACCCTGAAGATACGCAGTATTTT.

This clonotype was observed a handful of times. The CDR3 region is CASSPLDYNSPLHF. The CDR3 region has the DNA TGTGCCAGCTCACCACTCGACTATAATTCACCCCTCCACTTT. The chain carries TRBV18 and TRBJ1-6; D is uncertain. The ends were cut back, 1 base at V and 3 bases at J, with 4 bases in the middle. This CDR3 spans 14 amino acids. Germline CDR1 is KGHSH and CDR2 is LQKENI. Looking up the rest from reference TRBV18 and TRBJ1-6 gives the full variable domain: NAGVMQNPRHLVRRRGQEARLRCSPMKGHSHVYWYRQLPEEGLKFMVYLQKENIIDESGMPKERFSAEFPKEGPSILRIQQVVRGDSAAYFCASSPLDYNSPLHFGNGTRLTVT.

The chain combines TRBV20-1 with TRBJ2-7; 9 nucleotides align to TRBD2. Germline CDR1 reads DFQATT; CDR2 reads SNEGSKA (reference sequence). The junction had 5 bases not matched to a gene; V was cut back by 3 bases and J by 2 bases. This CDR3 spans 14 amino acids. CDR3: CSASALAGPYEQYF. CDR3 nucleotides: TGCAGTGCTAGTGCACTAGCGGGCCCCTACGAGCAGTACTTC.

This clonotype appeared a few times. The chain is built from TRBV12-3 or TRBV12-4 and TRBJ1-1; the D is unclear. Trimming took off 7 bases at V and 0 bases at J, with 9 bases between the two ends. CDR3 size: 13 residues. CDR3 coding DNA: TGTGCCAGCACTAGGTCCATGAACACTGAAGCTTTCTTT. Protein product: CASTRSMNTEAFF.

The chain uses TRBV18 and TRBJ2-7, with 7 bases lining up with TRBD2. The CDR3 runs 14 residues. The J segment lost 3 bases and the V segment lost 2 bases, leaving 4 bases of the junction unmatched. In germline, CDR1 is KGHSH, CDR2 LQKENI. CDR3 in amino acids: CASSPGRGDYEQYF. CDR3 nucleotide sequence: TGTGCCAGCTCACCAGGCCGGGGGGACTACGAGCAGTACTTC.

A few counts support this clonotype. The rearrangement uses TRBV4-2 and TRBJ2-1, with D hard to call. Per germline, CDR1 LGHNA and CDR2 YNFKEQ. The V end lost 4 bases, the J end lost 9 bases, and 16 bases lay between the germline ends. The CDR3 consists of 14 residues. CDR3 in amino acids: CASSLQLESSEQFF. In DNA, the CDR3 is TGTGCCAGCAGCCTCCAGTTGGAGAGTAGTGAGCAGTTCTTC.

The V gene is TRBV28, the J gene TRBJ1-6; D is perhaps TRBD1 (6 bases). Germline V CDR1 and CDR2: MDHEN, SYDVKM. CDR3 length equals 12 residues. V lost 5 bases, J lost 10 bases, and 9 bases lay in between. CDR3: CASSGGGSPLHF. The CDR3 DNA sequence: TGTGCCAGCAGTGGAGGGGGGTCACCCCTCCACTTT.

This clonotype was seen more than once but under ten times. The chain has TRBV6-2 or TRBV6-3 and TRBJ2-1, with D perhaps matching TRBD1 (6 bases). The CDR3 is made up of 16 amino acids. V was clipped by 6 bases and J by 5 bases, with 20 bases between them. The V gene's germline CDR1 is MNHEY and CDR2 SVGEGT. CDR3 sequence (DNA): TGTGCCAGCAGACCCCGGACAGCGAAGAGAGACAATGAGCAGTTCTTC. Protein product: CASRPRTAKRDNEQFF.

This clonotype was recorded at least ten times. The chain couples TRBV5-1 to TRBJ1-1, with TRBD1 as a possible D gene (6 bases). V lost 4 bases to trimming and J lost 4 bases, with 14 bases between them. The germline V gene has CDR1 SGHRS and CDR2 YFSETQ. The CDR3 loop spans 14 amino acids. CDR3: CASSQQGLGTEAFF. CDR3 coding DNA: TGCGCCAGCAGCCAACAGGGTCTGGGCACTGAAGCTTTCTTT.

The CDR3 reads CASSQEQRPGTDTQYF. The CDR3 DNA is TGTGCCAGCAGCCAAGAACAGCGCCCCGGCACAGATACGCAGTATTTT. The rearrangement links TRBV4-2 to TRBJ2-3; D uncertain. Germline CDR1 LGHNA, CDR2 YNFKEQ. This CDR3 region has 16 residues. V was pared by 0 bases and J by 1 base, with 11 bases between.

The rearrangement links TRBV12-5 to TRBJ2-5; 12 nucleotides align to TRBD2. This CDR3 contains 15 residues. V lost 6 bases, J lost 5 bases, and 7 bases stayed unmatched. From germline, CDR1 is LGHNT and CDR2 FRNRAP. The CDR3 reads CASGPGLAGLETQYF. In nucleotides, the CDR3 is TGTGCTAGTGGACCCGGACTAGCGGGACTGGAGACCCAGTACTTC.

J is TRBJ2-3 and V is TRBV5-6; possibly TRBD1 for D (6 bases). V was pared by 4 bases and J by 5 bases, with 11 bases between. The CDR3 runs 13 residues. The germline CDR1 and CDR2 sequences are SGHDT and YYEEEE. In nucleotides, the CDR3 is TGTGCCAGCAGCCGAGGGGGTGGAGATACGCAGTATTTT. Translated, it gives CASSRGGGDTQYF.

This clonotype was counted ten times or more. The CDR3 reads CASSQRQMDNYGYTF. CDR3 nucleotides: TGCGCCAGCAGCCAGAGACAAATGGATAACTATGGCTACACCTTC. The chain has TRBV4-1 and TRBJ1-2; no firm D call. The germline V gene has CDR1 MGHRA and CDR2 YSYEKL. The CDR3 runs to 15 residues. The germline V and J ends were trimmed by 3 bases and 1 base, with 12 bases remaining between them.